The clone carrying this TCR beta chain came up once. Its antigen is as yet unknown. 60 Vbeta and 13 Jbeta primers were used in PCR. Repertoires were generated with immunoSEQ multiplex PCR, while TCRdb's copy carries only in-frame clones and drops some. Among some 170,000 clones listed, 82% were seen once. The source of the sample is a study of cytomegalovirus exposure and HLA in healthy donors. General study results and limits: Later analysis revealed greater clonal expansion in HLA-associated TCR beta chains than in equally common others. The study labeled 170 or so TCR beta chains cytomegalovirus-associated.

The germline gives CDR1 SGHVS, CDR2 FQNEAQ. CDR3 length: 13 residues. Between the trimmed V and J ends, which lost 1 base and 5 bases, there was a span of 6 bases. Source material: PBMCs. This sequence originates from a girl aged 2 to 10 in good health and CMV-seropositive. The chain uses TRBV7-8 and TRBJ2-1; D might be TRBD1 (5 bases). The CDR3 protein is CASSLGRDNEQFF. The CDR3 DNA sequence: TGTGCCAGCAGCTTAGGCAGGGACAATGAGCAGTTCTTC.